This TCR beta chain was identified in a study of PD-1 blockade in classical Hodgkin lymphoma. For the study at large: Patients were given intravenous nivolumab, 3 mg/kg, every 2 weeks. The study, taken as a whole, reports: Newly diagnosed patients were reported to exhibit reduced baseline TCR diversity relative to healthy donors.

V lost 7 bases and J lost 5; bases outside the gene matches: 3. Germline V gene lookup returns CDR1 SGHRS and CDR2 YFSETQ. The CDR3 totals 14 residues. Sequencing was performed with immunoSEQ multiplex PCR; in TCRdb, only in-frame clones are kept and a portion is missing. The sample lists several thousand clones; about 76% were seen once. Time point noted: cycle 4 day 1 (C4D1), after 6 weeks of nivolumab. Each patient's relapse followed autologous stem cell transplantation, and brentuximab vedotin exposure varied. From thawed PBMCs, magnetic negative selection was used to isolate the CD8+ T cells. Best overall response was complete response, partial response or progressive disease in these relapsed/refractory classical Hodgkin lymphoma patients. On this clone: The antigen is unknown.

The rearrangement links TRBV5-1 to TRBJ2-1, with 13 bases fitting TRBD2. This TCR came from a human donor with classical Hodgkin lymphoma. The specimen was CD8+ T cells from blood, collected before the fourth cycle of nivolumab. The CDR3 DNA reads TGCGCCAGCGGACTAGCGGGGGTCAACAATGAGCAGTTCTTC. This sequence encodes CASGLAGVNNEQFF.